The present TCR beta chain was sequenced within a study of T cells in Graves' hyperthyroidism and ophthalmopathy. Concerning this clonotype itself: Its antigen is unknown.

Findings of the study overall: Most thyroid clonotypes with frequency above 0.001 were detected in blood.

There were TCR beta CDR3 regions amplified from RNA transcripts. With the HTBI primer set, the TCR CDR3 went through a first round of RT-PCR. Using its own MiXCR run on the multiplex PCR reads, TCRdb lists one record per CDR3 protein. Among 450,000 to 700,000 distinct CDR3 sequences listed, around 46% were seen once. The clonotype was recovered from a young woman with Graves' hyperthyroidism. Sequencing was done on a sample of peripheral blood or thyroid tissue (not recorded which).

For the CDR3, the DNA is TGTGCCATCAGTGCAGCGGGACACAATTCACCCCTCCACTTT. Translation: CAISAAGHNSPLHF. This rearrangement joins TRBV10-3 to TRBJ1-6, with D possibly being TRBD1 (6 bases). Germline values: CDR1 ENHRY, CDR2 SYGVKD. Trimming pared 4 bases from V and 7 bases from J, leaving 11 bases between. This CDR3 comprises 14 residues.